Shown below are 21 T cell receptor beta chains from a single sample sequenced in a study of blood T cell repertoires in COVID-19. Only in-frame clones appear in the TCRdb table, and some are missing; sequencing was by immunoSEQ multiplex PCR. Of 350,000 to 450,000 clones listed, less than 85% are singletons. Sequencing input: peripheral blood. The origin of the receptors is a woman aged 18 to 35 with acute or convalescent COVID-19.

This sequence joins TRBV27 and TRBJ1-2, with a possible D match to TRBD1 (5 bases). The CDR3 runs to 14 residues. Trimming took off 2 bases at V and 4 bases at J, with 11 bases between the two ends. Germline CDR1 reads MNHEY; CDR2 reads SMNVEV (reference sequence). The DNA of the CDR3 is TGTGCCAGCAGTTTAACGGGGGGAAGCTATGGCTACACCTTC. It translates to CASSLTGGSYGYTF.

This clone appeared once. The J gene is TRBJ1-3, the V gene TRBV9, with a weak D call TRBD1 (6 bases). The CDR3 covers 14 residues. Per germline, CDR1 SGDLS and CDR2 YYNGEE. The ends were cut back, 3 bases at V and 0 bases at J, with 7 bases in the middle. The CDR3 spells CASSDRVSGNTIYF. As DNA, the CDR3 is TGTGCCAGCAGCGACAGGGTCTCTGGAAACACCATATATTTT.

In nucleotides, the CDR3 is TGTGCCAGCAGTTTTACAGGGGGGAATTCACCCCTCCACTTT. This codes for CASSFTGGNSPLHF. The genes are TRBV27 and TRBJ1-6; 8 bases map to TRBD1. Germline values: CDR1 MNHEY, CDR2 SMNVEV (reference sequence). V was clipped by 3 bases and J by 7 bases; unmatched bases: 2. This CDR3 contains 14 residues.

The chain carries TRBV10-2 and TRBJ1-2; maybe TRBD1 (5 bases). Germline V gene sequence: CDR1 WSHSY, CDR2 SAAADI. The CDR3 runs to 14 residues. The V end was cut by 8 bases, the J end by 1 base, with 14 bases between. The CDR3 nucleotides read TGCGCCAGCGGTCGGGACTCTCTTAACTATGGCTACACCTTC. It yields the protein CASGRDSLNYGYTF.

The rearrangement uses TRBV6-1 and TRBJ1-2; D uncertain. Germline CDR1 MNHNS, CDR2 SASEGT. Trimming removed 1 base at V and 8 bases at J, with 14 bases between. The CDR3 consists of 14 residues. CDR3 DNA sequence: TGTGCCAGCAGTGAAGTTGAGGCCCCGCGGGGCTACACCTTC. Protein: CASSEVEAPRGYTF.

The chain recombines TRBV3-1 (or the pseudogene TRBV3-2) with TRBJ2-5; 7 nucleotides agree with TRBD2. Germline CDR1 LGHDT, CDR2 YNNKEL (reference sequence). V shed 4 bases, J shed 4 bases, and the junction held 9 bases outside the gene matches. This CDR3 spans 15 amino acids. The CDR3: CASSLFSTSLETQYF. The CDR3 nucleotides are TGTGCCAGCAGCCTTTTCTCGACTAGCCTAGAGACCCAGTACTTC.

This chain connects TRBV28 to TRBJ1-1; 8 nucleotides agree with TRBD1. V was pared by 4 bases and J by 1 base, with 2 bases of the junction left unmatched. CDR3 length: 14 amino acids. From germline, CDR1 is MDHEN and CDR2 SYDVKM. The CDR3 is CASSSGGANTEAFF. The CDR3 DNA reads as TGTGCCAGCAGTTCAGGGGGCGCGAACACTGAAGCTTTCTTT.

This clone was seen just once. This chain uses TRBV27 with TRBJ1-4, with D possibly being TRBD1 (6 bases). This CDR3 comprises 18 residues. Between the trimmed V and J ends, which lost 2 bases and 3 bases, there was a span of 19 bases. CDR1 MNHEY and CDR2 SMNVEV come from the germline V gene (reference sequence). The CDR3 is CASSLGPLAGASNEKLFF. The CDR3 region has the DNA TGTGCCAGCAGTTTAGGCCCCCTCGCAGGGGCATCTAATGAAAAACTGTTTTTT.

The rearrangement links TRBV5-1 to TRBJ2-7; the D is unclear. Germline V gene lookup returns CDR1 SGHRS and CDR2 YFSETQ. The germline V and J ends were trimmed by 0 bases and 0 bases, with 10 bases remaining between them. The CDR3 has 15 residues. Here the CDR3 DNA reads TGCGCCAGCAGCTTGGCGGGTATGAGCTCCTACGAGCAGTACTTC. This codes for CASSLAGMSSYEQYF.

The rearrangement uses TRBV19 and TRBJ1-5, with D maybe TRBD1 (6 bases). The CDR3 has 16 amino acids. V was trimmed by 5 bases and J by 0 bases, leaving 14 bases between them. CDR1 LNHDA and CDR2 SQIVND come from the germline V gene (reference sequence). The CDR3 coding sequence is TGTGCCAGTAGTCCAGGGGCAGCTTATAGCAATCAGCCCCAGCATTTT. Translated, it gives CASSPGAAYSNQPQHF.

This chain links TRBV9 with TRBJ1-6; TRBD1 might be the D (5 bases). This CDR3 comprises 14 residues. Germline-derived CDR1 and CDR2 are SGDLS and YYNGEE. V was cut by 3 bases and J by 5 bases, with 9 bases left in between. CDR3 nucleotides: TGTGCCAGCAGCGAGGACATGAATAATTCACCCCTCCACTTT. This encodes CASSEDMNNSPLHF.

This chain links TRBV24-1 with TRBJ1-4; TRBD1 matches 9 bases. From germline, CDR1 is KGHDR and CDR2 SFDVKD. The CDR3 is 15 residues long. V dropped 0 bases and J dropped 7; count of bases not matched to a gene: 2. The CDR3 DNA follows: TGTGCCACCAGTGATTTGACAGGGGGCGGTGAAAAACTGTTTTTT. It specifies CATSDLTGGGEKLFF.

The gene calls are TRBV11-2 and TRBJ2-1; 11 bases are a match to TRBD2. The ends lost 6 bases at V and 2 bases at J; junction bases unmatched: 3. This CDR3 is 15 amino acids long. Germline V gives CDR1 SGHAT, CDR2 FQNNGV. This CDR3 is CASSRLAGPYNEQFF. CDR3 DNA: TGTGCCAGCAGTCGACTAGCGGGACCCTACAATGAGCAGTTCTTC.

Here the CDR3 reads CASRRDRQGNQPQHF. The CDR3 DNA sequence: TGTGCCAGCAGACGGGACAGGCAGGGGAATCAGCCCCAGCATTTT. The chain carries TRBV27 and TRBJ1-5; 8 bases are a match to TRBD1. Per germline, CDR1 MNHEY and CDR2 SMNVEV (reference sequence). CDR3 length: 15 residues. V was pared by 6 bases and J by 4 bases, with 8 bases of the junction left unmatched.

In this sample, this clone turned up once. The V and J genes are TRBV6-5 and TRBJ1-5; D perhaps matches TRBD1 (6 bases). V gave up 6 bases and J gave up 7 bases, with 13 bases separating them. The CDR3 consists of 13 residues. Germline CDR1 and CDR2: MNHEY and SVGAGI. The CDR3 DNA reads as TGTGCCAGCAGGACAGGACAGTCCCAGCCCCAGCATTTT. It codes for CASRTGQSQPQHF.

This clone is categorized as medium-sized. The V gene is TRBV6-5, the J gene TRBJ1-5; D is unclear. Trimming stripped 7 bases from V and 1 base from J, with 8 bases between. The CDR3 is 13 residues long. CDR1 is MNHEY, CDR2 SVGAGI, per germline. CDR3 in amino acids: CASNRESNQPQHF. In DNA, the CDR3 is TGTGCCAGCAACCGGGAGAGCAATCAGCCCCAGCATTTT.

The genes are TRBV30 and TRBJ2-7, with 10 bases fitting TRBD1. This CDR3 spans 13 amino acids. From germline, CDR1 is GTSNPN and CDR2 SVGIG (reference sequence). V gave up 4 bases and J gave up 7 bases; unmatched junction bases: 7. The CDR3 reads CAWKVTGGGEQYF. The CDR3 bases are TGTGCCTGGAAGGTGACAGGGGGCGGGGAGCAGTACTTC.

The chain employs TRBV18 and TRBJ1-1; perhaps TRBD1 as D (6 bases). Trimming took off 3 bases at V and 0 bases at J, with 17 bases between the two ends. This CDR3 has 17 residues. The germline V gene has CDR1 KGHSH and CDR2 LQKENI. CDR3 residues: CASSPQGRGNMNTEAFF. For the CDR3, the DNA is TGTGCCAGCTCACCCCAAGGCAGGGGTAATATGAACACTGAAGCTTTCTTT. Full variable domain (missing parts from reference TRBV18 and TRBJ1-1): NAGVMQNPRHLVRRRGQEARLRCSPMKGHSHVYWYRQLPEEGLKFMVYLQKENIIDESGMPKERFSAEFPKEGPSILRIQQVVRGDSAAYFCASSPQGRGNMNTEAFFGQGTRLTVV.

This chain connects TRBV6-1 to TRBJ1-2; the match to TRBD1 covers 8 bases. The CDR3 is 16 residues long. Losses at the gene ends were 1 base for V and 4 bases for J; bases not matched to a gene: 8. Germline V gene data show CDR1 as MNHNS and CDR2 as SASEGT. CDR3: CASSEGQGAVGYGYTF. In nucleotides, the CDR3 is TGTGCCAGCAGTGAAGGGCAGGGGGCGGTTGGCTATGGCTACACCTTC.

CDR3 coding DNA: TGTGCCACCAGCAGAGATCAGGCTAGCGGGAGCGATACCGGGGAGCTGTTTTTT. It encodes CATSRDQASGSDTGELFF. This chain joins TRBV15 and TRBJ2-2; 10 nucleotides align to TRBD2. CDR3 length: 18 amino acids. V shed 0 bases, J shed 5 bases, and the junction held 9 bases outside the gene matches. Germline V CDR1 and CDR2: LNHNV, YYDKDF (reference sequence).

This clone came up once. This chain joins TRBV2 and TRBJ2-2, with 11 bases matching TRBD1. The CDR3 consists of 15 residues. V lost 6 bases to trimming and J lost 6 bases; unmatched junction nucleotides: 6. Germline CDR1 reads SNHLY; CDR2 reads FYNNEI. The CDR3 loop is CASSGDRGGSGELFF. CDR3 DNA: TGTGCCAGCAGCGGGGACAGGGGGGGATCCGGGGAGCTGTTTTTT.